Shown below are 14 T cell receptor beta chains from a single sample sequenced in a study of blood T cell repertoires in COVID-19. The protocol was immunoSEQ multiplex PCR, while the TCRdb copy is restricted to in-frame clones and leaves out a portion. The data contain approximately 170,000 clones, roughly 86% of them singletons. Sequenced material: peripheral blood. All receptors derive from a man aged 65 to 85 with acute or convalescent COVID-19.

This clone has a handful of counts. Other DNA sequences in the sample encode the same CDR3. The chain couples TRBV20-1 to TRBJ1-5, with D unclear. Germline CDR1 reads DFQATT; CDR2 reads SNEGSKA (reference sequence). The CDR3 is 11 amino acids. V lost 6 bases to trimming and J lost 7 bases, with 10 bases between them. DNA of the CDR3: TGCAGTGCCGCCGGGGTCCAGCCCCAGCATTTT. It translates to CSAAGVQPQHF.

The V and J genes are TRBV25-1 and TRBJ2-1; TRBD2 agrees at 7 bases. Germline V gene lookup returns CDR1 MGHDK and CDR2 SYGVNS. This CDR3 contains 17 residues. V shed 3 bases and J 7 bases; nucleotides not matched to a gene: 15. CDR3 nucleotide sequence: TGTGCCAGCAGTGACTTTGCGGGAGAGGGCCGGGTAAATGAGCAGTTCTTC. Amino acids: CASSDFAGEGRVNEQFF.

The chain is built from TRBV27 and TRBJ2-5; 7 bases align to TRBD1. In germline, CDR1 is MNHEY, CDR2 SMNVEV (reference sequence). There are 13 residues in the CDR3. Germline trimming cut 7 bases from V and 6 bases from J; bases unmatched to any gene: 8. The CDR3, as DNA: TGTGCCAGCACCCCCGGCAGGGGGAAGACCCAGTACTTC. Translating gives CASTPGRGKTQYF.

This chain uses TRBV3-1 (or the pseudogene TRBV3-2) with TRBJ2-7; no firm D call. Germline V lookup: CDR1 LGHDT, CDR2 YNNKEL (reference sequence). The CDR3 covers 11 residues. V lost 1 base and J 4 bases, leaving 2 bases between the germline ends. The CDR3 DNA reads as TGTGCCAGCAGCCAAGCGTACGAGCAGTACTTC. Residues: CASSQAYEQYF.

This sequence joins TRBV9 and TRBJ1-4; D is unresolved. This CDR3 comprises 15 residues. Germline V CDR1 and CDR2: SGDLS, YYNGEE. The V end was cut by 4 bases, the J end by 0 bases, with 10 bases between. CDR3 in amino acids: CASSRSGATNEKLFF. CDR3 bases: TGTGCCAGCAGCCGCTCCGGTGCAACTAATGAAAAACTGTTTTTT.

This sequence joins TRBV10-1 and TRBJ2-2, with TRBD2 as a possible D gene (5 bases). Germline CDR1 is WNHNN and CDR2 is SYGVQD (reference sequence). This CDR3 spans 15 amino acids. Trimming took 2 bases from V and 0 from J, leaving 7 bases between them. CDR3 DNA: TGCGCCAGCAGTGAGGGGAGTGCGAACACCGGGGAGCTGTTTTTT. This codes for CASSEGSANTGELFF.

This chain joins TRBV9 and TRBJ2-1, with D tentatively TRBD1 (6 bases). The germline gives CDR1 SGDLS, CDR2 YYNGEE. The length of the CDR3 is 19 residues. V was clipped by 0 bases and J by 3 bases, with 22 bases between them. The CDR3 bases are TGTGCCAGCAGCGTAGCAGGATCAGGGGTACTGGCGAACTACAATGAGCAGTTCTTC. This translates into CASSVAGSGVLANYNEQFF.

V is TRBV7-9 and J is TRBJ2-7; D is perhaps TRBD2 (6 bases). The CDR3 spans 14 residues. V lost 5 bases, J lost 2 bases, and 13 bases lay in between. The V gene's germline CDR1 is SEHNR and CDR2 FQNEAQ (reference sequence). The CDR3 loop reads CASSRELGAYEQYF. The CDR3 region has the DNA TGTGCCAGCAGCCGGGAGTTGGGGGCCTACGAGCAGTACTTC.

J is TRBJ1-4 and V is TRBV9; the D is unclear. The CDR3 covers 15 residues. The ends were cut back, 3 bases at V and 4 bases at J, with 13 bases in the middle. Germline-derived CDR1 and CDR2 are SGDLS and YYNGEE. CDR3 in DNA: TGTGCCAGCAGCGCCGCAGGCACCTTTAATGAAAAACTGTTTTTT. This translates into CASSAAGTFNEKLFF.

This sequence joins TRBV28 and TRBJ1-2, with 11 bases fitting TRBD1. V was clipped by 5 bases and J by 3 bases; unmatched bases: 5. Germline V gene lookup returns CDR1 MDHEN and CDR2 SYDVKM. CDR3 length: 15 residues. CDR3 loop: CASSPPGQGDYGYTF. CDR3 sequence (DNA): TGTGCCAGCAGTCCTCCGGGACAGGGGGACTATGGCTACACCTTC.

The chain employs TRBV5-1 and TRBJ2-1, with D possibly being TRBD1 (5 bases). Trimming took 4 bases from V and 3 from J, leaving 11 bases between them. Germline values: CDR1 SGHRS, CDR2 YFSETQ. The CDR3 is 14 residues long. CDR3 nucleotide sequence: TGCGCCAGCAGCGTGGACACCCTCTACAATGAGCAGTTCTTC. It codes for CASSVDTLYNEQFF.

This clone was detected only a few times. The chain links TRBV28 to TRBJ2-2, with TRBD2 matching over 11 bases. Germline V gives CDR1 MDHEN, CDR2 SYDVKM. The V gene end was trimmed by 3 bases and the J gene end by 5 bases; junction bases not matched to a gene: 2. This CDR3 region has 15 residues. This CDR3 is CASSFGTSGTGELFF. DNA for the CDR3: TGTGCCAGCAGTTTCGGGACTAGCGGTACCGGGGAGCTGTTTTTT.

This clone has a single count. The J gene is TRBJ1-1, the V gene TRBV6-5, with D perhaps matching TRBD1 (5 bases). The CDR3 has 14 amino acids. Germline lookup yields CDR1 MNHEY and CDR2 SVGAGI. V was trimmed by 10 bases and J by 1 base, leaving 16 bases between them. This chain's CDR3 is CATLPAGRNTEAFF. CDR3 in DNA: TGTGCCACCCTACCCGCAGGGCGGAACACTGAAGCTTTCTTT.

V usage is TRBV5-1 and J usage is TRBJ1-4, with D possibly being TRBD1 (6 bases). Germline-derived CDR1 and CDR2 are SGHRS and YFSETQ. The length of the CDR3 is 15 residues. The ends were cut back, 7 bases at V and 4 bases at J, with 17 bases in the middle. CDR3 in amino acids: CASSLGNRDNEKLFF. DNA of the CDR3: TGCGCCAGCTCACTAGGGAACAGGGATAATGAAAAACTGTTTTTT.